The next 2 T cell receptor beta chains were all read from a single sample in a study of shared clonotypes between healthy human individuals. Sequencing used immunoSEQ multiplex PCR; TCRdb keeps in-frame clones, though not all of them. This sample carries approximately 1.5 million clones, around 98.5% of them seen once, and the ten largest clones take approximately 0.38%. Sequencing was carried out using naive CD4+ T cells sorted from blood. The subset denotes: CD45RA+ positively selected. The receptor set was obtained from a man aged 30 to 45 in good health.

This chain connects TRBV5-1 to TRBJ1-3; D may be TRBD1 (5 bases). V shed 4 bases and J shed 2 bases, with 13 bases lying between them. CDR1 is SGHRS, CDR2 YFSETQ, per germline. There are 15 residues in the CDR3. DNA of the CDR3: TGCGCCAGCAGCACCTTGGGGCAGCCTGGAAACACCATATATTTT. It yields the protein CASSTLGQPGNTIYF.

On this clone itself: The identical CDR3 is also encoded by other nucleotide sequences in the sample. The V call is TRBV18, the J call TRBJ2-7; TRBD1 matches at 9 bases. V trimming: 2 bases; J trimming: 4 bases; junction bases outside the gene matches: 3. The CDR3 is 14 amino acids. The V gene's germline CDR1 is KGHSH and CDR2 LQKENI. CDR3 residues: CASSPGTGRYEQYF. The DNA for the CDR3 is TGTGCCAGCTCACCAGGGACAGGGCGATACGAGCAGTACTTC.